These 15 T cell receptor beta chains were all obtained from the same sample, sequenced in a study of PD-L1 blockade in urothelial cancer (dated by TCRdb to about 2017). Read against the paper, the sample's time point label means: peripheral blood 6 weeks after treatment start. Libraries were prepared through the immunoSEQ multiplex PCR assay. What TCRdb holds here is the immuneACCESS table cut down to in-frame rearrangements. Part of the clones is not present; checked against another copy, under half of the missing clones reflect an unresolved V gene, and the others are unexplained. In this sample the table shows approximately 30,000 clones, nearly 90% of which occur a single time. Jointly, the top ten make up 6.5% to 8% of the sample. Material: PBMCs, obtained around atezolizumab (anti-PD-L1) treatment. The source of these receptors is a man older than 75 with urothelial cancer.

V and J are TRBV23-1 and TRBJ2-7; 10 bases fit TRBD1. TRBV23-1 is noted as an ORF with a role that remains uncertain. This CDR3 region has 14 residues. V dropped 8 bases and J dropped 6; count of bases not matched to a gene: 10. The CDR3 sequence: CASCPRDRGSEQYF. The CDR3 DNA sequence: TGCGCCAGCTGCCCCCGGGACAGGGGTTCCGAGCAGTACTTC.

This rearrangement joins TRBV28 to TRBJ2-7, with 10 bases lining up with TRBD1. This CDR3 comprises 16 residues. J lost 2 bases, V lost 4 bases, and 8 bases had no gene match. From germline, CDR1 is MDHEN and CDR2 SYDVKM. Here the CDR3 DNA reads TGTGCCAGCAGTTCCCCGGGACAGGGGCTGACCTACGAGCAGTACTTC. It is translated as CASSSPGQGLTYEQYF.

This rearrangement joins TRBV11-2 to TRBJ2-7; 8 bases line up with TRBD2. CDR1 is SGHAT, CDR2 FQNNGV, per germline. Trimming took 1 base from V and 2 from J; bases not matched to a gene: 1. The CDR3 contains 14 residues. The CDR3 loop is CASSLVAGTYEQYF. The CDR3 DNA sequence: TGTGCCAGCAGCTTAGTAGCGGGGACCTACGAGCAGTACTTC.

V and J are TRBV7-9 and TRBJ2-7, with 10 bases fitting TRBD2. From germline, CDR1 is SEHNR and CDR2 FQNEAQ (reference sequence). The trim removed 5 bases at V and 0 bases at J, leaving 13 bases unmatched. This CDR3 is built from 18 residues. CDR3 coding DNA: TGTGCCAGCAGCCCACCCCTAGCGGGGGAACCTAACTCCTACGAGCAGTACTTC. Translation gives CASSPPLAGEPNSYEQYF.

The V call is TRBV5-6, the J call TRBJ2-1; 10 positions agree with TRBD2. Germline V gives CDR1 SGHDT, CDR2 YYEEEE. CDR3 size: 19 residues. V lost 5 bases to trimming and J lost 6 bases; unmatched junction nucleotides: 20. Written as DNA, the CDR3 is TGTGCCAGCAGGGCGAGCGGGAGGGCCTCGACGGACCTAGGCAATGAGCAGTTCTTC. It translates to CASRASGRASTDLGNEQFF.

The chain employs TRBV13 and TRBJ2-2, with D perhaps matching TRBD2 (6 bases). The CDR3 covers 15 residues. Germline values: CDR1 PRHDT, CDR2 FYEKMQ (reference sequence). V was pared by 5 bases and J by 4 bases, with 14 bases between. CDR3 amino acids: CASSELTRGTGELFF. The DNA for the CDR3 is TGTGCCAGCAGCGAACTGACTAGGGGCACCGGGGAGCTGTTTTTT.

The chain employs TRBV2 and TRBJ1-5, with D maybe TRBD1 (5 bases). This CDR3 has 13 residues. Trimming pared 7 bases from V and 5 bases from J, leaving 12 bases between. Germline CDR1 SNHLY, CDR2 FYNNEI. The CDR3, as DNA: TGTGCCAGCACCCCAGGGTCTTATCAGCCCCAGCATTTT. Translated, it gives CASTPGSYQPQHF.

The chain links TRBV18 to TRBJ1-2; TRBD1 agrees at 9 bases. This CDR3 contains 16 residues. Germline CDR1 and CDR2: KGHSH and LQKENI. The ends lost 3 bases at V and 3 bases at J; junction bases unmatched: 8. CDR3 coding DNA: TGTGCCAGCTCACCGAAGGTCACAGGGGGCGACTATGGCTACACCTTC. This gives the protein CASSPKVTGGDYGYTF.

The V call is TRBV5-4, the J call TRBJ2-5; D is uncertain. Looked up from germline, CDR1 is SGHNT and CDR2 is YYREEE (reference sequence). The length of the CDR3 is 14 residues. V was trimmed by 1 base and J by 3 bases, leaving 10 bases between them. CDR3 in DNA: TGTGCCAGCAGCTTGAAGAAAACAGAAGAGACCCAGTACTTC. Its protein product is CASSLKKTEETQYF.

The rearrangement uses TRBV28 and TRBJ2-7; the D gene is possibly TRBD1 (5 bases). Germline values: CDR1 MDHEN, CDR2 SYDVKM. The ends were cut back, 6 bases at V and 3 bases at J, with 24 bases in the middle. The CDR3 sequence is 17 residues long. CDR3 coding DNA: TGTGCCAGCAGCACATTTGGAAGGGGTGTAGGAAACTACGAGCAGTACTTC. Protein: CASSTFGRGVGNYEQYF. The complete variable domain, with remaining parts taken from reference TRBV28 and TRBJ2-7, reads DVKVTQSSRYLVKRTGEKVFLECVQDMDHENMFWYRQDPGLGLRLIYFSYDVKMKEKGDIPEGYSVSREKKERFSLILESASTNQTSMYLCASSTFGRGVGNYEQYFGPGTRLTVT.

This sequence joins TRBV28 and TRBJ1-3; the D is unclear. The CDR3 length is 15 residues. V lost 6 bases to trimming and J lost 0 bases, with 12 bases between them. CDR1 MDHEN and CDR2 SYDVKM come from the germline V gene. The CDR3 nucleotides are TGTGCCAGCAGCCCTTTACAGAGCTCTGGAAACACCATATATTTT. Translating it yields CASSPLQSSGNTIYF. Full variable domain (missing parts from reference TRBV28 and TRBJ1-3): DVKVTQSSRYLVKRTGEKVFLECVQDMDHENMFWYRQDPGLGLRLIYFSYDVKMKEKGDIPEGYSVSREKKERFSLILESASTNQTSMYLCASSPLQSSGNTIYFGEGSWLTVV.

This rearrangement joins TRBV19 to TRBJ1-2, with TRBD1 identical over 10 bases. The CDR3 loop spans 15 amino acids. The germline gives CDR1 LNHDA, CDR2 SQIVND (reference sequence). The junction had 16 bases not matched to a gene; V was cut back by 6 bases and J by 12 bases. As DNA, the CDR3 is TGTGCCAGTAGAAAAAGGGGACAGGGGAGTGTTAAGGACACCTTC. Its translation: CASRKRGQGSVKDTF.

The V gene is TRBV28, the J gene TRBJ2-3; D is possibly TRBD2 (6 bases). Germline loops: CDR1 MDHEN, CDR2 SYDVKM. This CDR3 is built from 15 residues. V lost 5 bases and J lost 0, with 12 bases in between. The CDR3 region is CASSRRVTSTDTQYF. CDR3 DNA sequence: TGTGCCAGCAGTAGGAGGGTTACCAGCACAGATACGCAGTATTTT. The variable domain in full, with the rest retrieved from reference TRBV28 and TRBJ2-3, is DVKVTQSSRYLVKRTGEKVFLECVQDMDHENMFWYRQDPGLGLRLIYFSYDVKMKEKGDIPEGYSVSREKKERFSLILESASTNQTSMYLCASSRRVTSTDTQYFGPGTRLTVL.

V is TRBV7-9 and J is TRBJ2-5; maybe TRBD2 (6 bases). The germline gives CDR1 SEHNR, CDR2 FQNEAQ (reference sequence). V lost 3 bases and J lost 5, with 22 bases in between. There are 17 residues in the CDR3. This chain's CDR3 is CASSFLLGSGQVETQYF. The CDR3 coding sequence is TGTGCCAGCAGCTTCCTTTTAGGTAGCGGCCAGGTGGAGACCCAGTACTTC.

This CDR3 reads CASGLGAYEQYF. The CDR3 bases are TGTGCTAGTGGTTTGGGGGCTTACGAGCAGTACTTC. The chain is built from TRBV12-5 and TRBJ2-7; no firm D call. The CDR3 has 12 residues. The germline CDR1 and CDR2 sequences are LGHNT and FRNRAP. Trimming pared 1 base from V and 4 bases from J, leaving 5 bases between.